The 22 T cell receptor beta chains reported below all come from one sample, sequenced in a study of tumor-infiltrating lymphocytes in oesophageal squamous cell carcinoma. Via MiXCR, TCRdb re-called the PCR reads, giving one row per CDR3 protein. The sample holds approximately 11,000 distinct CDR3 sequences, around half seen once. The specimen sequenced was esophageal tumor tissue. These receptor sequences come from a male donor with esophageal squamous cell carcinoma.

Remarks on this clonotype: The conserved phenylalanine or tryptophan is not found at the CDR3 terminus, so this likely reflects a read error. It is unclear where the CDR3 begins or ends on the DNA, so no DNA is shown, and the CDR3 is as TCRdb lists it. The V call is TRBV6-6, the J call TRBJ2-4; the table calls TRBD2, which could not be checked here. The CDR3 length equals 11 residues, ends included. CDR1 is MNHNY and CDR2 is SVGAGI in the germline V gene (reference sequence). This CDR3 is CASSYSGLAGE.

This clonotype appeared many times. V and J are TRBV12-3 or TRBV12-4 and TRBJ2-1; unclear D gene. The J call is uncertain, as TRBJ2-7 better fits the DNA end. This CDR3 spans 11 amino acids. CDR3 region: CASSLHNEQYF. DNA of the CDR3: TGTGCCAGCAGCCTACACAATGAGCAGTACTTC.

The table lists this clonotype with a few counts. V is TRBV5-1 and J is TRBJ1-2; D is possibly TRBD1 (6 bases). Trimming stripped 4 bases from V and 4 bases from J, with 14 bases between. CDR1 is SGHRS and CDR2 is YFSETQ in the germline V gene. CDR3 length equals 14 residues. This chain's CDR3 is CASSREEDSYGYTF. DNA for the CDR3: TGCGCCAGCAGCCGGGAGGAGGACAGCTATGGCTACACCTTC.

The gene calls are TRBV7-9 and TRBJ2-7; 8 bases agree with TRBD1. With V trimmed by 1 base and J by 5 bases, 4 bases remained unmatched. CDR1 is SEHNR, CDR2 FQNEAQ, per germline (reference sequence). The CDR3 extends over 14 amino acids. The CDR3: CASSLGTGLNEQYF. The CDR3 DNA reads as TGTGCCAGCAGCTTAGGGACAGGGCTCAACGAGCAGTACTTC.

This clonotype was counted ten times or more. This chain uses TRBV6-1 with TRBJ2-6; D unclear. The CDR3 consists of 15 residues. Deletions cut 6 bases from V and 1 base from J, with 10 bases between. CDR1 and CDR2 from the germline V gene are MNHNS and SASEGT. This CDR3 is CASRGQSSGANVLTF. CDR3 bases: TGTGCCAGCAGGGGTCAATCTTCTGGGGCCAACGTCCTGACTTTC.

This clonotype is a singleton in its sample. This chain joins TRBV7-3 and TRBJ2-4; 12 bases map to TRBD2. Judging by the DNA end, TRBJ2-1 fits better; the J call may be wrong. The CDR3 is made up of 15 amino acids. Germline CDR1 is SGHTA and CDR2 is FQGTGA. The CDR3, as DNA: TGTGCCAGCAGCAAGACTAGCGGGAGTCGGGATGAGCAGTTCTTC. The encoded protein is CASSKTSGSRDEQFF.

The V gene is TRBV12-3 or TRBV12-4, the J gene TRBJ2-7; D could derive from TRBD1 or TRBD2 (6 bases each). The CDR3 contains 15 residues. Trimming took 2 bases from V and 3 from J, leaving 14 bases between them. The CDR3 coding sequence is TGTGCCAGCAGTTTAAAAGGGGGGACTGGCTACGAGCAGTACTTC. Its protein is CASSLKGGTGYEQYF.

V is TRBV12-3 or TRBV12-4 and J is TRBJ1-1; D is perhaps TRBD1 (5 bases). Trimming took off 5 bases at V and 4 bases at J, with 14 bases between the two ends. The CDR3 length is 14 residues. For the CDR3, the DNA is TGTGCCAGCAGTCCGGAAAACGGGGGCACTGAAGCTTTCTTT. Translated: CASSPENGGTEAFF.

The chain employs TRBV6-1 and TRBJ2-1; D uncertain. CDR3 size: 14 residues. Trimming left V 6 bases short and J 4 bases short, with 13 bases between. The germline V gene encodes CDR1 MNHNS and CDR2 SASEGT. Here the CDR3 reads CASREIGRYNEQFF. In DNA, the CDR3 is TGTGCCAGCAGAGAGATAGGGCGATACAATGAGCAGTTCTTC.

The CDR3 DNA reads TGTGCCAGCAGCCAAGTAACAGATACGCAGTATTTT. This sequence encodes CASSQVTDTQYF. The genes are TRBV7-9 and TRBJ2-3; no clear D. Germline CDR1 SEHNR, CDR2 FQNEAQ (reference sequence). The V and J ends lost 5 bases and 3 bases respectively, with 6 bases between them. CDR3 length: 12 residues.

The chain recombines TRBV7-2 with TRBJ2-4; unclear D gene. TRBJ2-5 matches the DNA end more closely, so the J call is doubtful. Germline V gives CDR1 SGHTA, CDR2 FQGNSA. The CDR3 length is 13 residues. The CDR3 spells CASSLVGGETQYF. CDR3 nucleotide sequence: TGTGCCAGCAGCTTGGTGGGTGGCGAGACCCAGTACTTC.

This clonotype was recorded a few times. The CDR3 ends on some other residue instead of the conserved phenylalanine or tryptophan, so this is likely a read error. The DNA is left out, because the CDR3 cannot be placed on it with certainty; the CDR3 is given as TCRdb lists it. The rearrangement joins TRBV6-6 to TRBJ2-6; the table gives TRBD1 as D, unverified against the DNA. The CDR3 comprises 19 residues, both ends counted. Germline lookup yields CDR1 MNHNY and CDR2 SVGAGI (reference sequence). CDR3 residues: CASRAATTATLNNEQFFGA.

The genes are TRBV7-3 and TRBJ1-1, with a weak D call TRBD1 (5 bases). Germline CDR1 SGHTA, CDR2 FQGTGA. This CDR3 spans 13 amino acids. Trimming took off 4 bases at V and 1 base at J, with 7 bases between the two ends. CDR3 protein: CASSWGPNTEAFF. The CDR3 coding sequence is TGTGCCAGCAGCTGGGGACCGAACACTGAAGCTTTCTTT.

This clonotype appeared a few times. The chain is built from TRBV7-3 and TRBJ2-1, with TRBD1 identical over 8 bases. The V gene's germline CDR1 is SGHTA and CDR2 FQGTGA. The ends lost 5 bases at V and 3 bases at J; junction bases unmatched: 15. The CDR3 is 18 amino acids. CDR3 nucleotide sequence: TGTGCCAGCAGCGCCGTTGCCGGGACAGGTATCAACTACAATGAGCAGTTCTTC. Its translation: CASSAVAGTGINYNEQFF. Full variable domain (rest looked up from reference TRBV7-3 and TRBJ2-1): GAGVSQTPSNKVTEKGKYVELRCDPISGHTALYWYRQSLGQGPEFLIYFQGTGAADDSGLPNDRFFAVRPEGSVSTLKIQRTERGDSAVYLCASSAVAGTGINYNEQFFGPGTRLTVL.

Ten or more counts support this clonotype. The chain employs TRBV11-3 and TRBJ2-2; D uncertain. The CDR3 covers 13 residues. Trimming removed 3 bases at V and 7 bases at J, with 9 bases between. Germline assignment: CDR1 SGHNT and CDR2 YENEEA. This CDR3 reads CASSFILGGELFF. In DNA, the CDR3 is TGTGCCAGCAGCTTCATCCTGGGCGGGGAGCTGTTTTTT.

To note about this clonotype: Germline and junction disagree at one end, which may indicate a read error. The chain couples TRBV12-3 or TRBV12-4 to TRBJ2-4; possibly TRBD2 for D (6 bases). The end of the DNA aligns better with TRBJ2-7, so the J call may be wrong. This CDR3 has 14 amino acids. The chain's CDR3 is CATTRSTSSHEQYF. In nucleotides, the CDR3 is TGTGCCACAACCCGCTCAACTAGCTCCCACGAGCAGTACTTC.

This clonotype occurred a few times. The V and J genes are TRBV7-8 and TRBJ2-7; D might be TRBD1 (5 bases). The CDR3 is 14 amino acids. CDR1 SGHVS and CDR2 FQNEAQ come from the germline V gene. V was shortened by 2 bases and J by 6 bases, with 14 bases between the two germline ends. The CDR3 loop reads CASSLRQNQGEQYF. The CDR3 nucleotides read TGTGCCAGCAGCTTAAGACAAAACCAGGGCGAGCAGTACTTC.

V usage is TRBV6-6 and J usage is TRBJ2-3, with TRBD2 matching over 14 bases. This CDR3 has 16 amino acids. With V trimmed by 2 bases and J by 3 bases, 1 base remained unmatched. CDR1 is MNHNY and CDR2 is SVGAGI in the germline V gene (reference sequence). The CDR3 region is CASSYGTSGGTDTQYF. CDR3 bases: TGTGCCAGCAGTTACGGGACTAGCGGGGGAACAGATACGCAGTATTTT.

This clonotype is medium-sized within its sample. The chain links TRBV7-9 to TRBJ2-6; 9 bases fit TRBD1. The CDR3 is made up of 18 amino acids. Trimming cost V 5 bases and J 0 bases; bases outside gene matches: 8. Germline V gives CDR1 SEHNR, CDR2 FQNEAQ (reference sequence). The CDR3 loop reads CASSGERDRVSGANVLTF. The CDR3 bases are TGTGCCAGCAGCGGAGAACGGGACAGGGTCTCTGGGGCCAACGTCCTGACTTTC.

Here the CDR3 reads CASSFRRGSQETQYF. The CDR3 region has the DNA TGTGCCAGCAGCTTTCGGCGGGGGAGTCAAGAGACCCAGTACTTC. The V and J genes are TRBV7-9 and TRBJ2-5; 7 nucleotides agree with TRBD2. The CDR3 runs 15 residues. In germline, CDR1 is SEHNR, CDR2 FQNEAQ (reference sequence). J was trimmed by 2 bases and V by 3 bases; bases with no gene match: 6.

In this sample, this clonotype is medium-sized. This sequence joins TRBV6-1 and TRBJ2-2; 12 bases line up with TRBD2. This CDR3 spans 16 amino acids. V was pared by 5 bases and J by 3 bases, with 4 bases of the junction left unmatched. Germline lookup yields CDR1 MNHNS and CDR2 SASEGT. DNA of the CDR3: TGTGCCAGCAGTTTCGGACTAGCGGGACACACCGGGGAGCTGTTTTTT. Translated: CASSFGLAGHTGELFF.

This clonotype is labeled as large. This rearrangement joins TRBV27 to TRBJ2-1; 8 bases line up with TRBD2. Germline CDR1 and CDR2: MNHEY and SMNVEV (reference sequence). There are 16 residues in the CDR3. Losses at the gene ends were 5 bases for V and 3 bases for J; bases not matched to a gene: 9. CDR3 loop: CASSLTSGALYNEQFF. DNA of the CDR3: TGTGCCAGCAGTCTCACTAGCGGAGCACTCTACAATGAGCAGTTCTTC.